The T cell receptor beta chain described here comes from a study of T-cell memory formation after mild COVID-19. Points from the study as a whole: CD4+ clones that contracted lay mainly in CM and EM; CD8+ ones lay in EMRA.

TCRdb processed the 5' RACE reads anew with MiXCR; each CDR3 protein has one entry. Of fewer than 350,000 distinct CDR3 sequences in the sample, roughly 8.2% were seen once. Note on this clonotype: Its antigen is unidentified.

The sequencing sample was made of PBMCs or a T cell subset sorted from them (not recorded which). This receptor was identified in a man younger than 30 who had mild COVID-19 (a few samples of this study predate the infection). Cell type and time point are not known.

Here the CDR3 DNA reads TGCAGTGCTAGTAAGCCGGGCGAGGAGCCCCAGCATTTT. Amino acid sequence: CSASKPGEEPQHF. The genes are TRBV20-1 and TRBJ1-5; no reliable D call. CDR1 DFQATT and CDR2 SNEGSKA come from the germline V gene (reference sequence). The CDR3 spans 13 residues. V was trimmed by 3 bases and J by 8 bases, leaving 14 bases between them.